One and the same sample provided the 23 T cell receptor beta chains below, sequenced in a study of regulatory T cells in long-lasting Graves disease (dated by TCRdb to the early 2020s). Library preparation employed multiplex PCR. Sequencing instrument: Illumina HiSeq 4000. To build TCR beta libraries, CDR3 regions were amplified by Arm-PCR using iRepertoire HTBI primers. Using fastp trimming at Q25 and MiXCR clonotype assembly, TCRdb reanalyzed the public sequencing data and kept in-frame beta chains. Each entry merges the rows of one CDR3 protein and shows their most common DNA and genes. The sample table lists a few hundred thousand distinct CDR3 sequences, about 23% of them with a count of one. 25% to 30% of the sample lies in the top ten. This sample's time point label indicates: persistent/refractory GD, antithyroid drugs over 5 years with positive TRAb. For both TCR sequencing and RNA sequencing, RNA was extracted from PBMCs in TRIzol.

The source material was peripheral blood mononuclear cells (PBMCs), sampled when the disease was refractory, from a patient treated with antithyroid drugs. The receptors were sampled from a woman aged 40-49 years with Graves disease. Donor details come from another sample of the same person, matched by shared clones.

This clonotype came up many times. The chain has TRBV20-1 and TRBJ1-2, with a possible D match to TRBD1 (5 bases). The CDR3 consists of 14 residues. Germline loops: CDR1 DFQATT, CDR2 SNEGSKA (reference sequence). V lost 0 bases, J lost 7 bases, and 15 bases lay in between. The CDR3 protein is CSARDGQGVPGYTF. For the CDR3, the DNA is TGCAGTGCTAGAGATGGCCAGGGTGTCCCTGGCTACACCTTC.

The chain is built from TRBV5-1 and TRBJ1-1; D perhaps matches TRBD1 (5 bases). Germline V gene sequence: CDR1 SGHRS, CDR2 YFSETQ. V was cut by 2 bases and J by 3 bases, with 14 bases left in between. The CDR3 covers 15 residues. This CDR3 reads CASSFRHEGYTEAFF. The CDR3 DNA reads TGCGCCAGCAGCTTCCGACATGAGGGGTACACTGAAGCTTTCTTT.

At least ten counts were recorded for this clonotype. The DNA of the CDR3 is TGTGCCAGCAGTCAAGACAGGGAGACCCAGTACTTC. This translates into CASSQDRETQYF. The V call is TRBV12-3 or TRBV12-4, the J call TRBJ2-5, with D maybe TRBD1 (6 bases). This CDR3 region has 12 residues. The ends were cut back, 5 bases at V and 5 bases at J, with 9 bases in the middle.

The chain uses TRBV4-1 and TRBJ1-1; D is uncertain. V was pared by 2 bases and J by 4 bases, with 17 bases between. This CDR3 is 16 amino acids long. The V gene's germline CDR1 is MGHRA and CDR2 YSYEKL. The CDR3 DNA reads TGCGCCAGCAGCCAACACCCCCCCGGGGAGGGCACTGAAGCTTTCTTT. Translated: CASSQHPPGEGTEAFF.

This clonotype was picked up a small number of times. The chain's CDR3 is CASSFETSGRASDTQYF. CDR3 nucleotides: TGTGCCAGCAGTTTTGAGACTAGCGGGAGGGCCTCCGATACGCAGTATTTT. This chain links TRBV28 with TRBJ2-3; 14 nucleotides agree with TRBD2. The CDR3 is 17 amino acids. Germline V CDR1 and CDR2: MDHEN, SYDVKM. Germline trimming cut 3 bases from V and 6 bases from J; bases unmatched to any gene: 8.

The chain has TRBV28 and TRBJ2-5; 13 bases fit TRBD2. The CDR3 spans 18 residues. Unmatched junction bases numbered 8, after V lost 2 bases and J lost 2 bases. Germline CDR1 MDHEN, CDR2 SYDVKM. Written as DNA, the CDR3 is TGTGCCAGCAGTTTAGATCTCGGACTAGCGGGAGTACAAGAGACCCAGTACTTC. This encodes CASSLDLGLAGVQETQYF.

The V gene is TRBV6-1, the J gene TRBJ1-5; D gene uncertain. CDR1 is MNHNS and CDR2 is SASEGT in the germline V gene. This CDR3 comprises 16 residues. The germline V and J ends were trimmed by 5 bases and 1 base, with 15 bases remaining between them. The CDR3 reads CASSPRPSMSNQPQHF. Written as DNA, the CDR3 is TGTGCCAGCAGTCCACGACCCTCTATGAGCAATCAGCCCCAGCATTTT.

This clonotype has just a few counts. The rearrangement uses TRBV28 and TRBJ1-2, with a tentative D call TRBD1 (5 bases). Germline V CDR1 and CDR2: MDHEN, SYDVKM. The CDR3 is 14 residues long. V dropped 3 bases and J dropped 4 bases, with 12 bases sitting between them. The CDR3 loop is CASSFIGGSYGYTF. In nucleotides, the CDR3 is TGTGCCAGCAGTTTTATTGGGGGTAGCTATGGCTACACCTTC.

The CDR3 here is CASSKVPNQPQHF. In DNA form, the CDR3 reads TGTGCCAGCTCCAAGGTCCCCAATCAGCCCCAGCATTTT. The rearrangement joins TRBV18 to TRBJ1-5; no definite D call. V was shortened by 6 bases and J by 3 bases, with 9 bases between the two germline ends. Germline CDR1 reads KGHSH; CDR2 reads LQKENI. The CDR3 spans 13 residues.

This clonotype was seen at least ten times. The chain employs TRBV2 and TRBJ1-2; D ambiguous. Germline CDR1 reads SNHLY; CDR2 reads FYNNEI. The germline V and J ends were trimmed by 2 bases and 2 bases, with 3 bases remaining between them. The length of the CDR3 is 12 residues. CDR3 sequence: CASSEQNYGYTF. DNA of the CDR3: TGTGCCAGCAGTGAACAAAACTATGGCTACACCTTC.

V gene TRBV3-1 combines with J gene TRBJ1-6, with no clear D. There are 12 residues in the CDR3. Per germline, CDR1 LGHDT and CDR2 YNNKEL (reference sequence). Trimming pared 6 bases from V and 9 bases from J, leaving 9 bases between. CDR3 DNA: TGTGCCAGCAGGATTGGTGGTTCACCCCTCCACTTT. It translates to CASRIGGSPLHF.

This rearrangement joins TRBV20-1 to TRBJ2-7; D call uncertain. Germline V gene sequence: CDR1 DFQATT, CDR2 SNEGSKA (reference sequence). V was shortened by 3 bases and J by 3 bases, with 9 bases between the two germline ends. This CDR3 region has 12 residues. CDR3 residues: CSASNSYYEQYF. For the CDR3, the DNA is TGCAGTGCTAGTAACAGCTACTACGAGCAGTACTTC.

The V gene is TRBV2, the J gene TRBJ1-3; D uncertain. Germline lookup yields CDR1 SNHLY and CDR2 FYNNEI. The CDR3 covers 14 residues. Trimming took off 3 bases at V and 0 bases at J, with 6 bases between the two ends. The CDR3 region is CASSDRLSGNTIYF. Written as DNA, the CDR3 is TGTGCCAGCAGTGATCGGCTCTCTGGAAACACCATATATTTT.

The sample holds many counts of this clonotype. This chain uses TRBV5-1 with TRBJ2-7; 10 bases map to TRBD1. Germline V CDR1 and CDR2: SGHRS, YFSETQ. The CDR3 runs 14 residues. The V and J ends lost 6 bases and 0 bases, in that order; junction bases with no gene match: 3. The CDR3 bases are TGCGCCAGCAACAGGGACAGGGGCTCCTACGAGCAGTACTTC. Translation gives CASNRDRGSYEQYF.

In the case of this clonotype: A much larger clone lies a single base off, so this may be a read error. The chain combines TRBV5-1 with TRBJ2-7, with D possibly being TRBD2 (6 bases). This CDR3 region has 16 residues. CDR1 and CDR2 from the germline V gene are SGHRS and YFSETQ. The CDR3 nucleotides are TGCGTCAGCAGCTTCCCAAGTGGAGGCGGGAAGGACGAGCAGTACTTC. This codes for CVSSFPSGGGKDEQYF.

This sequence joins TRBV20-1 and TRBJ1-2; no firm D call. Germline V gene lookup returns CDR1 DFQATT and CDR2 SNEGSKA (reference sequence). This CDR3 is built from 13 residues. V gave up 0 bases and J gave up 7 bases, with 12 bases separating them. CDR3 sequence: CSARDPDGVGYTF. DNA for the CDR3: TGCAGTGCTAGAGACCCCGATGGTGTTGGCTACACCTTC.

This clonotype was seen more than once but under ten times. The genes are TRBV9 and TRBJ2-7, with D possibly TRBD1 on 5 matching bases. This CDR3 is 12 amino acids long. V lost 4 bases to trimming and J lost 12 bases, with 17 bases between them. Germline V lookup: CDR1 SGDLS, CDR2 YYNGEE. The CDR3 loop is CASSSHPGIRYF. CDR3 coding DNA: TGTGCCAGCAGCTCTCACCCAGGGATCAGGTACTTC.

There are many counts of this clonotype. The rearrangement uses TRBV11-2 and TRBJ2-5; TRBD1 might be the D (6 bases). Germline CDR1 reads SGHAT; CDR2 reads FQNNGV. Trimming took 1 base from V and 4 from J, leaving 19 bases between them. The CDR3 runs 17 residues. This CDR3 reads CASSLVGGWGLGETQYF. The CDR3 bases are TGTGCCAGCAGCTTAGTAGGGGGTTGGGGTCTGGGAGAGACCCAGTACTTC.

In its sample, this clonotype was seen a few times. The genes are TRBV5-5 and TRBJ2-7, with no clear D. The CDR3 has 12 amino acids. With 4 bases removed from V and 7 bases from J, the gap between germline ends came to 12 bases. Germline V gives CDR1 SGHKS, CDR2 YYEKEE (reference sequence). CDR3 bases: TGTGCCAGCAGCCACACTGTGGGGGAGCAGTACTTC. Translation gives CASSHTVGEQYF. Drawing the rest from reference TRBV5-5 and TRBJ2-7, the complete variable domain is DAGVTQSPTHLIKTRGQQVTLRCSPISGHKSVSWYQQVLGQGPQFIFQYYEKEERGRGNFPDRFSARQFPNYSSELNVNALLLGDSALYLCASSHTVGEQYFGPGTRLTVT.

CDR3 coding DNA: TGTGCCAGCAGCTTGTCGGGACACCAACTCCACGAGCAGTACTTC. Translated: CASSLSGHQLHEQYF. The chain has TRBV7-9 and TRBJ2-7, with D tentatively TRBD1 (6 bases). CDR3 length: 15 amino acids. Germline loops: CDR1 SEHNR, CDR2 FQNEAQ (reference sequence). Trimming pared 3 bases from V and 5 bases from J, leaving 17 bases between.

Ten or more counts support this clonotype. The rearrangement links TRBV2 to TRBJ2-2; 7 bases agree with TRBD1. Germline CDR1 and CDR2: SNHLY and FYNNEI. Germline trimming cut 8 bases from V and 0 bases from J; bases unmatched to any gene: 6. The CDR3 contains 15 residues. CDR3: CASGRDSSNTGELFF. The CDR3 DNA sequence: TGTGCCAGCGGACGGGACAGCTCGAACACCGGGGAGCTGTTTTTT.

This rearrangement joins TRBV28 to TRBJ2-3; 8 bases match TRBD2. This CDR3 contains 16 residues. Germline V gene sequence: CDR1 MDHEN, CDR2 SYDVKM. The ends lost 2 bases at V and 2 bases at J; junction bases unmatched: 6. CDR3 in amino acids: CASSLEASGLTDTQYF. CDR3 DNA: TGTGCCAGCAGTTTAGAGGCTAGCGGGCTCACAGATACGCAGTATTTT.

The V gene is TRBV4-1, the J gene TRBJ2-7; tentative D call: TRBD1 (5 bases). This CDR3 is built from 16 residues. V lost 4 bases and J lost 5, with 21 bases in between. CDR1 is MGHRA, CDR2 YSYEKL, per germline. The CDR3 DNA is TGCGCCAGCAGCCGTGGGGCTATGTCGTATTTGGACGAGCAGTACTTC. Translated, it gives CASSRGAMSYLDEQYF.